The 3 T cell receptor beta chains below were found in one sample sequenced in a study of OX40 agonist ivuxolimab in advanced cancers. TCRdb's copy holds only in-frame clones and misses some; the assay was immunoSEQ multiplex PCR. In the table there are 60,000 to 100,000 clones, more than 75% of which are singletons. The source was CD4+ or CD8+ T cells sorted from blood, collected in a trial of the OX40 agonist ivuxolimab. These receptors were obtained from an adult with an advanced solid tumor such as melanoma, head and neck, liver or kidney cancer.

This clone is medium-sized within its sample. The chain employs TRBV5-1 and TRBJ1-2, with D unresolved. V was clipped by 0 bases and J by 0 bases, with 6 bases between them. Per the germline V gene, CDR1 is SGHRS and CDR2 is YFSETQ. This CDR3 has 14 residues. The CDR3 coding sequence is TGCGCCAGCAGCTTGGGGGGATCTAACTATGGCTACACCTTC. Its protein product is CASSLGGSNYGYTF.

To note about this clone: This CDR3 is also generated by other DNA sequences in the sample. V and J are TRBV5-4 and TRBJ2-5, with 9 bases matching TRBD2. Germline loops: CDR1 SGHNT, CDR2 YYREEE (reference sequence). This CDR3 has 16 residues. Trimming at V came to 0 bases and at J to 5 bases, leaving 8 bases not matched to a gene. DNA for the CDR3: TGTGCCAGCAGCTTGGCCGTAGCGGGAGTAGGGGAGACCCAGTACTTC. This codes for CASSLAVAGVGETQYF.

The V and J genes are TRBV7-8 and TRBJ2-7, with 11 bases identical to TRBD1. The J segment lost 9 bases and the V segment lost 4 bases, leaving 20 bases of the junction unmatched. Germline V lookup: CDR1 SGHVS, CDR2 FQNEAQ. This CDR3 spans 18 amino acids. This CDR3 is CASSSVWTGGAQGVGQYF. CDR3 nucleotide sequence: TGTGCCAGCAGCTCCGTCTGGACAGGGGGCGCCCAGGGGGTTGGGCAGTACTTC.